What follows describes a single T cell receptor beta chain. Its recognized antigen is unknown. The record has no base qualities; no much larger clone is one base away. The donors were patients who had localized lung adenocarcinoma, which is a subtype of non-small cell lung cancer. The samples were taken from the margins of localized lung adenocarcinomas. For TCR repertoire analysis, CD8+ T cells from tumor tissue were profiled apart from CD4+ T cells. The sample originates from a study of CD4 and CD8 cells across lung adenocarcinoma regions (dated by TCRdb to the late 2010s). Background for the entire study: To look at intratumor heterogeneity in the T cell receptor repertoire, the study compared tumor centers against tumor margins.

Sequences SEHNR (CDR1) and FQNEAQ (CDR2) are obtained from the germline V gene (reference sequence). V trim: 6 bases; J trim: 9 bases; unmatched bases: 3. Measured from the cysteine to the phenylalanine, the CDR3 is 12 residues long. Just CDR3 DNA is preserved here, 36 bases in frame from base 1. Libraries were built with PCR. Sequencing instrument: HiSeq X Ten. The public reads were reanalyzed by TCRdb: fastp trimming at Q25, MiXCR alignment, in-frame beta chains only. A single entry per CDR3 protein holds the most common genes and DNA from its merged rows. This sample lists about 19,000 distinct CDR3 sequences; 45% to 50% were detected once. Of the sample, roughly 34% falls within the top ten clones.

The receptor's source is a male donor with lung adenocarcinoma. The CD4 and CD8 labels of this study may be unreliable. The chain was built from TRBV7-9 and TRBJ2-1; 9 central nucleotides agree with TRBD2. The sequenced sample was CD8+ T cells from the margin of a lung tumor. The cell subset or site label here, explained by the study, means: tumor margin region. The nucleotide sequence reads TGTGCCAGCAGGCGGGAGGGCGCTGAGCAGTTCTTC. Protein translation: CASRREGAEQFF.